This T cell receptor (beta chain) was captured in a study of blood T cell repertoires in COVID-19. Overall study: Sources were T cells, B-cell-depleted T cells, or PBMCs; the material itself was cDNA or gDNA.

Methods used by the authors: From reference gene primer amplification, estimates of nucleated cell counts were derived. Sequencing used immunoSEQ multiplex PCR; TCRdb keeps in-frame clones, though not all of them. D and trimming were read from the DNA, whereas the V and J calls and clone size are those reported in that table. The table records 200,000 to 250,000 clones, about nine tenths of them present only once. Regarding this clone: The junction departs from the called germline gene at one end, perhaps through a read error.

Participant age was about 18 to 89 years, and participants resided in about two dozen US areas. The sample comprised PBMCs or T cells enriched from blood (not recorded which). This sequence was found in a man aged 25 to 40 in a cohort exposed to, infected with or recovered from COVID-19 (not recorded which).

CDR3 loop: CASSGGGRDGPFF. The CDR3 nucleotides are TGTGCCAGCAGCGGCGGAGGCCGGGATGGGCCGTTCTTC. The V call is TRBV11-2, the J call TRBJ2-4; tentatively, D is TRBD2 (5 bases). This CDR3 comprises 13 residues. CDR1 is SGHAT and CDR2 is FQNNGV in the germline V gene.